A single sample gave rise to the 22 T cell receptor beta chains below, sequenced in a study of radiation and T cells in renal cell carcinoma. The time point was: blood 4 weeks post-SBRT, at nephrectomy. Stated treatment: 15 Gy SBRT to primary tumor, nephrectomy 4 weeks later. TCRdb's copy holds only in-frame clones and misses some; the assay was immunoSEQ multiplex PCR. This repertoire shows about 140,000 clones, about 88% found once; its top ten account for around 17%. The sample consisted of blood, taken from a patient whose treatment included radiotherapy and nephrectomy. These receptors were obtained from a woman aged 45-60 years with renal cell carcinoma.

The rearrangement links TRBV27 to TRBJ1-1, with D unresolved. With 3 bases removed from V and 2 bases from J, the gap between germline ends came to 7 bases. In germline, CDR1 is MNHEY, CDR2 SMNVEV (reference sequence). The CDR3 spans 13 residues. The CDR3 DNA sequence: TGTGCCAGCAGTTTTAACCCTAACACTGAAGCTTTCTTT. Protein product: CASSFNPNTEAFF.

V is TRBV5-1 and J is TRBJ1-6; TRBD1 matches at 8 bases. V lost 0 bases and J lost 13; bases outside the gene matches: 15. Germline V gives CDR1 SGHRS, CDR2 YFSETQ. This CDR3 contains 17 residues. CDR3 sequence reads: CASSLAGQGASFWPLHF. The CDR3 DNA reads as TGCGCCAGCAGCTTGGCGGGTCAGGGGGCCTCCTTTTGGCCCCTCCACTTT.

The chain carries TRBV7-8 and TRBJ2-7, with TRBD2 matching over 11 bases. The V gene's germline CDR1 is SGHVS and CDR2 FQNEAQ. The trim removed 2 bases at V and 0 bases at J, leaving 6 bases unmatched. The CDR3 sequence is 17 residues long. DNA for the CDR3: TGTGCCAGCAGCTTAACGGCTAGCGGGGGGACCTCCTACGAGCAGTACTTC. This codes for CASSLTASGGTSYEQYF.

The chain joins TRBV6-1 to TRBJ2-3, with D unclear. This CDR3 is built from 12 residues. Germline V gene data show CDR1 as MNHNS and CDR2 as SASEGT. Trimming took off 3 bases at V and 9 bases at J, with 10 bases between the two ends. CDR3 nucleotide sequence: TGTGCCAGCAGTGAGGGGATAGAAACGCAGTATTTT. It specifies CASSEGIETQYF.

This chain uses TRBV10-1 with TRBJ2-7; D gene uncertain. Trimming stripped 6 bases from V and 6 bases from J, with 18 bases between. The CDR3 is 14 residues long. Germline V gene data show CDR1 as WNHNN and CDR2 as SYGVQD (reference sequence). CDR3 sequence reads: CASSLSGLDGEQYF. The CDR3 nucleotides are TGCGCCAGCAGCCTTTCGGGCCTGGATGGCGAGCAGTACTTC.

This chain connects TRBV28 to TRBJ2-3, with 13 bases lining up with TRBD2. Germline V CDR1 and CDR2: MDHEN, SYDVKM. CDR3 length: 17 residues. With V trimmed by 3 bases and J by 4 bases, 7 bases remained unmatched. The DNA for the CDR3 is TGTGCCAGCAGTTTGGCCTCACTAGCGGGGGGGTCAGATACGCAGTATTTT. Its protein is CASSLASLAGGSDTQYF.

This clone appeared many times. The gene calls are TRBV19 and TRBJ2-3; 7 nucleotides align to TRBD2. Germline V gene data show CDR1 as LNHDA and CDR2 as SQIVND (reference sequence). The CDR3 runs 16 residues. J lost 4 bases, V lost 3 bases, and 10 bases had no gene match. The CDR3 DNA reads TGTGCCAGTAGTATGGACTTTGGCGGGAGTGCAGATACGCAGTATTTT. This translates into CASSMDFGGSADTQYF.

This clone is a singleton in its sample. The V call is TRBV6-1, the J call TRBJ2-1; the D gene is possibly TRBD1 (6 bases). This CDR3 is 14 amino acids long. The germline gives CDR1 MNHNS, CDR2 SASEGT. The V end was cut by 7 bases, the J end by 7 bases, with 17 bases between. CDR3 region: CASNRDTLGNEQFF. In DNA form, the CDR3 reads TGTGCCAGCAACCGGGACACACTGGGGAATGAGCAGTTCTTC.

The chain links TRBV7-3 to TRBJ1-4; D not resolved. V shed 4 bases and J shed 2 bases, with 8 bases lying between them. The germline CDR1 and CDR2 sequences are SGHTA and FQGTGA. CDR3 size: 14 residues. The CDR3 sequence: CASSWWFTNEKLFF. The CDR3 DNA reads TGTGCCAGCAGCTGGTGGTTCACTAATGAAAAACTGTTTTTT. Looking up the rest from reference TRBV7-3 and TRBJ1-4 gives the full variable domain: GAGVSQTPSNKVTEKGKYVELRCDPISGHTALYWYRQSLGQGPEFLIYFQGTGAADDSGLPNDRFFAVRPEGSVSTLKIQRTERGDSAVYLCASSWWFTNEKLFFGSGTQLSVL.

The chain has TRBV7-2 and TRBJ2-5; no firm D call. The J call may be in error: the DNA end matches TRBJ2-7 better. CDR3 length: 13 residues. Looked up from germline, CDR1 is SGHTA and CDR2 is FQGNSA. The CDR3 bases are TGTGCCAGCAGCTTAGCTGGGATTGACGAGCAGTACTTC. Translating gives CASSLAGIDEQYF.

The gene calls are TRBV15 and TRBJ1-6, with a possible D match to TRBD1 (5 bases). Germline V gene sequence: CDR1 LNHNV, CDR2 YYDKDF (reference sequence). This CDR3 contains 15 residues. V shed 1 base and J shed 8 bases, with 12 bases lying between them. DNA of the CDR3: TGTGCCACCAGCAGAGGCCCGGGGACGGATTCACCCCTCCACTTT. Its translation is CATSRGPGTDSPLHF.

The rearrangement joins TRBV4-1 to TRBJ2-3, with TRBD2 matching 11 bases. Looked up from germline, CDR1 is MGHRA and CDR2 is YSYEKL. V shed 1 base and J 5 bases; nucleotides not matched to a gene: 8. The length of the CDR3 is 17 residues. The CDR3 spells CASSQVLRLAGIDTQYF. The CDR3 DNA is TGCGCCAGCAGCCAAGTTCTGAGACTAGCGGGAATAGATACGCAGTATTTT.

This clone was seen just once. The V gene is TRBV9, the J gene TRBJ2-1, with D perhaps TRBD2 (6 bases). Germline lookup yields CDR1 SGDLS and CDR2 YYNGEE. There are 16 residues in the CDR3. V shed 0 bases and J shed 2 bases, with 12 bases lying between them. CDR3 in amino acids: CASSVATGETYNEQFF. CDR3 bases: TGTGCCAGCAGCGTAGCGACGGGAGAGACCTACAATGAGCAGTTCTTC.

The V gene is TRBV15, the J gene TRBJ1-1, with TRBD1 as a possible D gene (5 bases). Trimming took off 0 bases at V and 7 bases at J, with 9 bases between the two ends. The CDR3 length is 13 residues. Germline V gene sequence: CDR1 LNHNV, CDR2 YYDKDF (reference sequence). The CDR3 loop is CATSRDFGGEAFF. The CDR3 DNA reads TGTGCCACCAGCAGAGATTTTGGGGGTGAAGCTTTCTTT.

The chain uses TRBV11-3 and TRBJ2-1; 8 bases are a match to TRBD1. The CDR3 extends over 17 amino acids. Trimming took 6 bases from V and 2 from J; bases not matched to a gene: 12. Per germline, CDR1 SGHNT and CDR2 YENEEA. CDR3 residues: CASSHDRGDSPYNEQFF. The DNA for the CDR3 is TGTGCCAGCAGTCACGACAGGGGCGACTCCCCCTACAATGAGCAGTTCTTC.

This clone has ten or more counts. The chain combines TRBV25-1 with TRBJ1-1; possibly TRBD1 for D (6 bases). V lost 6 bases and J lost 0, with 11 bases in between. The CDR3 spans 14 residues. Germline values: CDR1 MGHDK, CDR2 SYGVNS. The CDR3 protein is CASSHRAMNTEAFF. CDR3 sequence (DNA): TGTGCCAGCAGCCACAGGGCCATGAACACTGAAGCTTTCTTT.

This clone was seen a handful of times. V is TRBV5-4 and J is TRBJ1-6, with TRBD1 matching over 9 bases. Unmatched junction bases numbered 7, after V lost 7 bases and J lost 8 bases. CDR1 and CDR2 from the germline V gene are SGHNT and YYREEE (reference sequence). The CDR3 sequence is 14 residues long. The CDR3, as DNA: TGTGCCAGCGGTAACAGGGGGCAGGATTCACCCCTCCACTTT. This sequence encodes CASGNRGQDSPLHF.

CDR3 bases: TGCGCCAGCAGCTTTACGGAGAACACTGAAGCTTTCTTT. This sequence encodes CASSFTENTEAFF. J is TRBJ1-1 and V is TRBV5-1; D remains ambiguous. V lost 2 bases and J lost 1, with 6 bases in between. The V gene's germline CDR1 is SGHRS and CDR2 YFSETQ. This CDR3 spans 13 amino acids.

This clone was recorded a few times. The chain combines TRBV14 with TRBJ2-1; 10 bases line up with TRBD1. V shed 4 bases, J shed 1 base, and the junction held 7 bases outside the gene matches. Germline CDR1 and CDR2: SGHDN and FVKESK. The CDR3 contains 17 residues. DNA of the CDR3: TGTGCCAGCAGCCGCCAACCGGGACAGGGGTCCTACAATGAGCAGTTCTTC. Translating gives CASSRQPGQGSYNEQFF. The whole variable domain, filled in from reference TRBV14 and TRBJ2-1, reads EAGVTQFPSHSVIEKGQTVTLRCDPISGHDNLYWYRRVMGKEIKFLLHFVKESKQDESGMPNNRFLAERTGGTYSTLKVQPAELEDSGVYFCASSRQPGQGSYNEQFFGPGTRLTVL.

This chain connects TRBV18 to TRBJ2-1; D remains ambiguous. V was pared by 0 bases and J by 2 bases, with 8 bases between. Germline CDR1 reads KGHSH; CDR2 reads LQKENI. This CDR3 is 15 amino acids long. CDR3: CASSPPVAAYNEQFF. The DNA of the CDR3 is TGTGCCAGCTCACCACCGGTGGCAGCCTACAATGAGCAGTTCTTC.

This rearrangement joins TRBV28 to TRBJ1-4; a weak D match, TRBD1 (5 bases). This CDR3 spans 14 amino acids. Germline lookup yields CDR1 MDHEN and CDR2 SYDVKM. Trimming cost V 4 bases and J 8 bases, with 14 bases left between them. CDR3 in DNA: TGTGCCAGCAGTTCCCCCCCGGCAGGGGAAAAACTGTTTTTT. The encoded protein is CASSSPPAGEKLFF.

The chain employs TRBV2 and TRBJ2-7; 7 bases match TRBD2. J lost 2 bases, V lost 5 bases, and 9 bases had no gene match. CDR1 is SNHLY, CDR2 FYNNEI, per germline. The length of the CDR3 is 15 residues. Here the CDR3 DNA reads TGTGCCAGCAGTCCTCGACTAGCTAGCACCTACGAGCAGTACTTC. Protein sequence: CASSPRLASTYEQYF.